This T cell receptor (beta chain) was documented in a study of OX40 agonist ivuxolimab in advanced cancers. Study in general: At approximately 83% male, the cohort had a mean age of approximately 64 years, ranging from roughly 20 to 90.

The table came from immunoSEQ multiplex PCR; TCRdb's copy has only in-frame clones and leaves some out. The sample lists over 50,000 clones; roughly 90% were seen once. Worth noting for this clone: Antigen specificity is unknown.

The germline V and J ends were trimmed by 3 bases and 3 bases, with 12 bases remaining between them. The CDR3 has 15 amino acids. Germline loops: CDR1 MDHEN, CDR2 SYDVKM. The study, taken as a whole, reports: Among T cells, CD8+ cells averaged more expanded clones than CD4+ cells.

This chain uses TRBV28 with TRBJ1-5; possible D gene TRBD1, 5 bases. The sequence was obtained from an adult with an advanced solid tumor such as melanoma, head and neck, liver or kidney cancer. The source was CD4+ or CD8+ T cells sorted from blood, collected in a trial of the OX40 agonist ivuxolimab. The DNA for the CDR3 is TGTGCCAGCAGTTTCGGTAGGGGCCTCAATCAGCCCCAGCATTTT. This gives the protein CASSFGRGLNQPQHF.